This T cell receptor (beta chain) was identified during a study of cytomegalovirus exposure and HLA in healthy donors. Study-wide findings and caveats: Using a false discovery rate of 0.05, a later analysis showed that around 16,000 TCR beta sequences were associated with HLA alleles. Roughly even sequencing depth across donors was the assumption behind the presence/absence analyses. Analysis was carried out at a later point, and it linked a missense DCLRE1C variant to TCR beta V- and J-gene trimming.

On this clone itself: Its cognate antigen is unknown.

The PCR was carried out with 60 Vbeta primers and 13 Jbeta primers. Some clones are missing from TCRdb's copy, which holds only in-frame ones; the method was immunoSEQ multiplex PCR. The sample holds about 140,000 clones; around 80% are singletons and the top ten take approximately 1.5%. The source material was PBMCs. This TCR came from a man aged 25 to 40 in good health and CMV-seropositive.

CDR3 sequence: CASSEIGDIDTDTQYF. The CDR3 region has the DNA TGCGCCAGCAGTGAAATTGGGGACATAGACACAGATACGCAGTATTTT. The V gene is TRBV10-1, the J gene TRBJ2-3; possibly TRBD1 for D (6 bases). The ends were cut back, 3 bases at V and 2 bases at J, with 15 bases in the middle. This CDR3 is built from 16 residues. Looked up from germline, CDR1 is WNHNN and CDR2 is SYGVQD (reference sequence).